The T cell receptor beta chain described here comes from a study of T cell repertoires in cytomegalovirus infection. Study-wide context: TCR beta signatures that were public indicated CMV infection and matching HLA type. Notes on the study in general: Dominant in the ex vivo response were TCR beta clonotypes restricted by HLA-C and specific for CMV. Cumulative frequency of public TCR beta families picked out carriers of CMV plus the relevant HLA.

MiXCR, run by TCRdb on the reads, gives a single entry per CDR3 protein. The sample includes approximately 400,000 distinct CDR3 sequences, roughly 30% of them seen just once. This clonotype was counted a few times. Its specificity is unknown. The origin of this receptor is a human donor in good health (CMV status not recorded). Some clones in this sample may be carry-over from other donors' samples. The sequencing sample was made of PBMCs.

CDR3 amino acids: CSGGGLGSAEAFF. The CDR3 DNA is TGCAGTGGGGGTGGGCTAGGCTCCGCTGAAGCTTTCTTT. This chain links TRBV20-1 with TRBJ1-1; D unresolved. Germline CDR1 and CDR2: DFQATT and SNEGSKA (reference sequence). The V and J ends lost 7 bases and 6 bases respectively, with 18 bases between them. CDR3 length: 13 residues.